Below, one TCR beta chain is given with its context. No antigen is known for it. Within one base of it there is no much larger clone, and no base qualities were kept. The data stem from a study of CD8 T cells in ankylosing spondylitis (dated by TCRdb to about 2017). Describing the broader study: To find TCR variants linked to disease, the study profiled T cell receptor beta repertoires in ankylosing spondylitis patients and healthy donors. The full study cohort comprised around 25 ankylosing spondylitis patients and roughly 100 healthy donors. Samples of peripheral blood were taken, and for ankylosing spondylitis patients, synovial fluid was collected as well.

Broad study findings and their caveats: Blood from ankylosing spondylitis patients appeared to be characterized by a TCR beta motif composed of eight highly homologous amino acid variants. Some TCR beta motif variants had previously been reported in synovial fluid and blood of reactive arthritis patients, which suggested common disease-initiation mechanisms. The disease-linked clones had a CD8+ phenotype and were found at relatively low frequencies in peripheral blood. Significant enrichment of the disease-linked clones was reported in matched synovial fluid samples from ankylosing spondylitis patients.

This sample was sequenced with an Illumina HiSeq 2500. Quantitative 5'-RACE with molecular barcodes was used to prepare TCR beta libraries. Regarding the original processing steps: To identify disease-linked TCR variants, a new computational method was used, one built on a probabilistic model of VDJ rearrangement. TCRdb reanalyzed the raw reads on its own, using fastp at Q25 for trimming and MiXCR for clone calling, and kept in-frame beta chains. Under each unique CDR3 protein, matching rows form one entry showing the most common genes and DNA. TCRdb assigned the V and J calls; the authors' analysis was not used. For this sample the table gives 250,000 or so distinct CDR3 sequences, of which 20% to 30% were detected only once. The ten top clones hold roughly 0.67% of the sample. Taken from cysteine to phenylalanine, the CDR3 has 18 residues. The entry retains the CDR3 DNA only, 54 bases that are in frame from base 1. From the germline V gene (reference sequence), CDR1 is SGHAT and CDR2 is FQDESV. Clipping removes 5 bases from V and 2 bases from J, with 12 as the unmatched junction base count.

The rearranged segments are TRBV11-1 and TRBJ2-5, and TRBD2 aligns with 12 junction nucleotides. Sequenced: blood, either unsorted or a sorted T cell fraction (not recorded which). The origin of this receptor is a male donor with ankylosing spondylitis or in good health (not recorded which). The CDR3 region: CASSLLGLAGGLQETQYF. The nucleotide sequence is TGTGCCAGCAGCCTCCTGGGACTAGCGGGCGGACTACAAGAGACCCAGTACTTC.